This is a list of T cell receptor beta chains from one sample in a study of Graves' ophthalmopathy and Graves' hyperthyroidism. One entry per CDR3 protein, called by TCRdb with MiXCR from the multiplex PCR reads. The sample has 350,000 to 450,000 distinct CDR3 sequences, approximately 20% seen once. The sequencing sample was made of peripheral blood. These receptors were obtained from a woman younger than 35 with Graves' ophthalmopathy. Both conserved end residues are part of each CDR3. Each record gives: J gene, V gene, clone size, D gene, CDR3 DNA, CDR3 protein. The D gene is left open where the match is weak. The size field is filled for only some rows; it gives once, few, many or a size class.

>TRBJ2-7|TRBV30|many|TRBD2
TGTGCCTGGAGTGTAACCCTAGCGGGAGGCTACGAGCAGTACTTC
CAWSVTLAGGYEQYF
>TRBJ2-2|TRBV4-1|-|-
TGTGCCAGCAGCCCCCCCGGGGAGACCGGGGAGCTGTTTTTT
CASSPPGETGELFF
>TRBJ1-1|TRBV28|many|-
TGTGCCAGCATCCGGGGTATGTTGGGCACCACTGAAGCTTTCTTT
CASIRGMLGTTEAFF
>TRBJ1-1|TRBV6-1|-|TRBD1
TGTGCCAGCCTCCGCAGGGGGATGACCCCTGAAGCTTTCTTT
CASLRRGMTPEAFF
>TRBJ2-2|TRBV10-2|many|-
TGCGCCAGCAAGATCGGGGTGGCGGGGGAGCTGTTTTTT
CASKIGVAGELFF
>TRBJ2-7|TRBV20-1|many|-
TGCAGTGTTAAGGACGTCTTCCACGAGCAGTACTTC
CSVKDVFHEQYF
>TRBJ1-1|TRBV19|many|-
TGTGCCAGTAGCTCCAGAGGTGGTGGTGAAGCTTTCTTT
CASSSRGGGEAFF
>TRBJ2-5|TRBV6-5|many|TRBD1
TGTGCCAGCAGTTACGAGACAGGGGAGGTAAAGACCCAGTACTTC
CASSYETGEVKTQYF
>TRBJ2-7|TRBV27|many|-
TGTGCCAGCAGTTTACGAGGGTCCGGCTACGAGCAGTACTTC
CASSLRGSGYEQYF
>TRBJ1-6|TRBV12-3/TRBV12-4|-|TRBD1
TGTGCCAGCAGTGAGGACAGGGGGGATTCACCCCTCCACTTT
CASSEDRGDSPLHF
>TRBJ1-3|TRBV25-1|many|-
TGTGCCAGCAGTGAAATGGGGGCCTTGGTCGGGGAAAACACCATATATTTT
CASSEMGALVGENTIYF
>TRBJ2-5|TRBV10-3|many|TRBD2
TGTGCCATCAGTGAACTCGAAGCGGGGGGGCGCGAGACCCAGTACTTC
CAISELEAGGRETQYF
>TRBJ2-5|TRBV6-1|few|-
TGTGCCAGCAGTGAGTGGCAGTTCGGGACCCAGTACTTC
CASSEWQFGTQYF
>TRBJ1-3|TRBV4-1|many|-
TGCGCCAGCAGCGCAACAGGGTCCGGAAACACCATATATTTT
CASSATGSGNTIYF
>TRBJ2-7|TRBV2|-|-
TGTGCCAGCACTAGGGGGGTAGCGCCTAACTCCTACGAGCAGTACTTC
CASTRGVAPNSYEQYF
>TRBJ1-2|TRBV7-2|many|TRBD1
TGTGCCAGCAGCTTAGCCCGGGACAGTAACTATGGCTACACCTTC
CASSLARDSNYGYTF